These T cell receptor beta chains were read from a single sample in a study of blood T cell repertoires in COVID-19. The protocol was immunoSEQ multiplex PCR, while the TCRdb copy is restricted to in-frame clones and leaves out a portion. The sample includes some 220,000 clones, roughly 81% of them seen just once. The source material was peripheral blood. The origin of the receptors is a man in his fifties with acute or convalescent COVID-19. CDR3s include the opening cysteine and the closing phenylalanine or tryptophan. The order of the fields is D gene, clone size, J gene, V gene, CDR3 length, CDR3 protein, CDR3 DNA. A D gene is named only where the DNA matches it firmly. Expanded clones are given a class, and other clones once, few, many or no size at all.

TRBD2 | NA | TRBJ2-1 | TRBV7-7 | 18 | CASSLNLGTSGHYNEQFF | TGTGCTAGCAGCCTCAACCTGGGGACTAGCGGGCATTACAATGAGCAGTTCTTC
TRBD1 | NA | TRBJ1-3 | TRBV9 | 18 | CASSVGAGTGSSGNTIYF | TGTGCCAGCAGCGTAGGCGCCGGGACAGGCAGCTCTGGAAACACCATATATTTT
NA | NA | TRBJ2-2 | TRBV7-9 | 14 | CASSSNIMAGELFF | TGTGCCAGCAGCTCCAACATTATGGCCGGGGAGCTGTTTTTT
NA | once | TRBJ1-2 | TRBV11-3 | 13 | CASSLPGMGGYTF | TGTGCCAGCAGCTTACCGGGGATGGGTGGCTACACCTTC
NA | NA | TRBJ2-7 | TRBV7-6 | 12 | CASSLGSYEQYF | TGTGCCAGCAGCTTAGGGAGTTACGAGCAGTACTTC
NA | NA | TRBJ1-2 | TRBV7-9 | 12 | CASSLSGAGNTF | TGTGCCAGCAGCCTAAGTGGGGCAGGAAACACCTTC
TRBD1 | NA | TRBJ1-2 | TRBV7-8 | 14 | CASSSGQGNYGYTF | TGTGCCAGCAGCTCCGGACAGGGTAACTATGGCTACACCTTC
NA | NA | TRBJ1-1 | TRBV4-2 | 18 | CASSQRRGTRALDTEAFF | TGTGCCAGCAGCCAAAGGCGGGGGACCCGCGCTCTGGACACTGAAGCTTTCTTT
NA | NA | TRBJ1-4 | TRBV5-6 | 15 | CASSLVGSENEKLFF | TGTGCCAGCAGCTTGGTCGGCAGCGAAAATGAAAAACTGTTTTTT
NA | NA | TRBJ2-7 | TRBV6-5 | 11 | CASRSNYEQYF | TGTGCCAGCAGATCTAATTACGAGCAGTACTTC
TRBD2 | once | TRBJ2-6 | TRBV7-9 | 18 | CASTPIAGRYSGANVLTF | TGTGCCAGCACCCCTATAGCGGGCCGCTACTCTGGGGCCAACGTCCTGACTTTC
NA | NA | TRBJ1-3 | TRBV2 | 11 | CASSEQGSGYF | TGTGCCAGCAGTGAGCAGGGGTCGGGATATTTT
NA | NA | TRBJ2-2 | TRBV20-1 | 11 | CSARGGGELFF | TGCAGTGCAAGGGGAGGCGGGGAGCTGTTTTTT
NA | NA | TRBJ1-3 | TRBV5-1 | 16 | CASSLETVYSGNTIYF | TGCGCCAGCAGCTTGGAGACTGTCTACTCTGGAAACACCATATATTTT
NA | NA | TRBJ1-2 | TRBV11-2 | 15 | CASSHTTQDNYGYTF | TGTGCCAGCAGCCATACAACTCAGGATAACTATGGCTACACCTTC
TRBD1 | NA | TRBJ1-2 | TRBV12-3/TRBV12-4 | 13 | CASSSRQGSGYTF | TGTGCCAGCAGTTCCAGACAGGGGTCGGGCTACACCTTC
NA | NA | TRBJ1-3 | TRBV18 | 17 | CASSPLRTLNSGNTIYF | TGTGCCAGCTCACCACTCAGGACTCTAAACTCTGGAAACACCATATATTTT
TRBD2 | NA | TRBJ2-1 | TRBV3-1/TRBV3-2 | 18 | CASSQVYAGANSYNEQFF | TGTGCCAGCAGCCAAGTGTATGCGGGAGCCAACTCCTACAATGAGCAGTTCTTC
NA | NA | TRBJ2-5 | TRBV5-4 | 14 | CASSLAGFLETQYF | TGTGCCAGCAGCTTGGCAGGGTTTCTAGAGACCCAGTACTTC
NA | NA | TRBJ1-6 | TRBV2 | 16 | CASKIAEGTFNSPLHF | TGTGCCAGCAAGATTGCAGAAGGGACATTTAATTCACCCCTCCACTTT
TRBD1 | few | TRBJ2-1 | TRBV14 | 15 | CASTQAGTAYNEQFF | TGTGCCAGCACCCAGGCCGGGACAGCCTACAATGAGCAGTTCTTC
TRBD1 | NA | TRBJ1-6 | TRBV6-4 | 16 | CASSDSTRDSHSPLHF | TGTGCCAGCAGTGACTCGACACGGGACAGCCATTCACCCCTCCACTTT
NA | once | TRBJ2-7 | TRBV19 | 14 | CASKINRVSYEQYF | TGTGCCAGCAAGATAAACAGGGTCTCCTACGAGCAGTACTTC
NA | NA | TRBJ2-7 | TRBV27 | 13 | CASSLQGPYEQYF | TGTGCCAGCAGTCTACAGGGTCCCTACGAGCAGTACTTC
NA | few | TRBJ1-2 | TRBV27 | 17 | CASSSWPTTGSDYGYTF | TGTGCCAGCAGTTCGTGGCCCACAACAGGGTCCGACTATGGCTACACCTTC
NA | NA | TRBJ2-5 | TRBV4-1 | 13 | CASSRLVQETQYF | TGCGCCAGCAGCCGGCTAGTGCAAGAGACCCAGTACTTC
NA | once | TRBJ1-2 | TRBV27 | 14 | CASSLLAGPKRYTF | TGTGCCAGCAGTTTATTAGCAGGGCCGAAGCGTTACACCTTC
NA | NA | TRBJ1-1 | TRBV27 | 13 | CASRNQLNTEAFF | TGTGCCAGCAGGAATCAGTTGAACACTGAAGCTTTCTTT
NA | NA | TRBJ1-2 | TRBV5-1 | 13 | CASSLTGSYGYTF | TGCGCCAGCAGCTTGACGGGTAGCTATGGCTACACCTTC
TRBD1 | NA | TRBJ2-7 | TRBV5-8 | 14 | CASSYRQGGYEQYF | TGTGCCAGCAGCTATCGACAGGGGGGCTACGAGCAGTACTTC
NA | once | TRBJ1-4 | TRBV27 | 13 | CASAADQDEKLFF | TGTGCCAGCGCAGCCGATCAGGATGAAAAACTGTTTTTT
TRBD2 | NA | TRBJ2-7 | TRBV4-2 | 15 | CASSTIAGGSYEQYF | TGTGCCAGCAGTACTATAGCGGGAGGCTCCTACGAGCAGTACTTC
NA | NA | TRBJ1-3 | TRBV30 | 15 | CAWSLTGSGGNTIYF | TGTGCCTGGAGTTTAACAGGGTCTGGTGGAAACACCATATATTTT
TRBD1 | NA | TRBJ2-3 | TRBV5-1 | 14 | CASSLGTGADTQYF | TGCGCCAGCAGCTTGGGGACAGGGGCAGATACGCAGTATTTT
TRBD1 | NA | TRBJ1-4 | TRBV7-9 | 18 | CASSLTRQGYPINEKLFF | TGTGCCAGCAGCTTAACTCGACAGGGATACCCCATTAATGAAAAACTGTTTTTT
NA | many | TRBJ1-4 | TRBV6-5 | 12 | CASSYGGEKLFF | TGTGCCAGCAGTTACGGGGGCGAAAAACTGTTTTTT
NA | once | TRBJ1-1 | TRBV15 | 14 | CATSQEGEGAEAFF | TGTGCCACCAGCCAAGAGGGGGAGGGCGCTGAAGCTTTCTTT
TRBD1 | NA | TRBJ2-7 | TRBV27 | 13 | CASSLSGDSEQYF | TGTGCCAGCAGTTTATCGGGGGACAGCGAGCAGTACTTC
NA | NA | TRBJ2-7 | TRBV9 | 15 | CASSFRDTTPYEQYF | TGTGCCAGCAGCTTCCGGGACACGACTCCCTACGAGCAGTACTTC
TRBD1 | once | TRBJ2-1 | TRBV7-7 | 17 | CASSLGRQGSPFDEQFF | TGTGCTAGCAGCTTAGGGAGACAGGGGTCCCCCTTCGATGAGCAGTTCTTC
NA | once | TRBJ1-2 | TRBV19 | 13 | CASTMGDGGGYTF | TGTGCCAGTACCATGGGGGACGGGGGTGGCTACACCTTC
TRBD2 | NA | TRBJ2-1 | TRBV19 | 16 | CASSIGLADHNNEQFF | TGTGCCAGTAGTATCGGACTAGCGGACCATAACAATGAGCAGTTCTTC
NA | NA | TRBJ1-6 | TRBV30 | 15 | CAWSVRGRYNSPLHF | TGTGCCTGGAGTGTACGGGGAAGATACAATTCACCCCTCCACTTT
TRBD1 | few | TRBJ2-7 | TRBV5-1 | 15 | CASSYETGGLYEQYF | TGCGCCAGCAGCTATGAGACAGGGGGACTTTACGAGCAGTACTTC
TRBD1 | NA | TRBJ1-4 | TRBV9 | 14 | CASSTRQGGEKLFF | TGTGCCAGCAGCACGCGACAGGGGGGAGAAAAACTGTTTTTT
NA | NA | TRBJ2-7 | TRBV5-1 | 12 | CASSWGVGEQYF | TGCGCCAGCAGCTGGGGAGTGGGGGAGCAGTACTTC
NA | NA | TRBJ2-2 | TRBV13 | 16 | CASRIGRDLNTGELFF | TGTGCCAGCCGAATCGGGAGAGACCTTAACACCGGGGAGCTGTTTTTT
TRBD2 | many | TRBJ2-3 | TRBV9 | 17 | CASSPRPSGRLADTQYF | TGTGCCAGCAGCCCCCGCCCCAGCGGGAGGTTGGCAGATACGCAGTATTTT
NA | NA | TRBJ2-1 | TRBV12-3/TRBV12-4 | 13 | CAMAGESYNEQFF | TGTGCCATGGCAGGGGAGAGCTACAATGAGCAGTTCTTC
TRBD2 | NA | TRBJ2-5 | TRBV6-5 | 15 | CASRDLAGGIETQYF | TGTGCCAGCAGGGACCTAGCGGGGGGAATCGAGACCCAGTACTTC
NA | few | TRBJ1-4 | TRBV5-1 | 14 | CASSDQGSGEKLFF | TGCGCCAGCAGCGATCAGGGTTCTGGGGAAAAACTGTTTTTT
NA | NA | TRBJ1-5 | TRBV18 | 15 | CASSPTRDPIAPQHF | TGTGCCAGCTCCCCCACGCGGGACCCGATCGCGCCCCAGCATTTT